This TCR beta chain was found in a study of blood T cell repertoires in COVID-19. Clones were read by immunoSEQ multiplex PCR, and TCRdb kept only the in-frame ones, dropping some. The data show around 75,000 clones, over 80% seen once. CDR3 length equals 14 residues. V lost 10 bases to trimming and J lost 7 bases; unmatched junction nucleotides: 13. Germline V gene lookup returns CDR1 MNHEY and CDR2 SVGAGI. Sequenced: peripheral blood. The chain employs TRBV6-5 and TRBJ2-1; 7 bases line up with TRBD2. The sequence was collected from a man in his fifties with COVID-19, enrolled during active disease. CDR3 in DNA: TGTGCCATCTCCCGTGGCGGGAGAAAGAATGAGCAGTTCTTC. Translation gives CAISRGGRKNEQFF.